This T cell receptor beta chain was recorded in a study of blood T cell repertoires in COVID-19. TCRdb keeps only in-frame clones here, not all; method: immunoSEQ multiplex PCR. Of over 85,000 clones in the sample, 87% were seen once. This CDR3 is 13 amino acids long. V was cut by 2 bases and J by 0 bases, with 4 bases left in between. Germline loops: CDR1 MNHNS, CDR2 SASEGT. The chain recombines TRBV6-1 with TRBJ1-1; D gene ambiguous. The source material was peripheral blood. This receptor was obtained from a man in his 70s with acute or convalescent COVID-19. The CDR3 loop reads CASSETMNTEAFF. The CDR3 DNA follows: TGTGCCAGCAGTGAAACTATGAACACTGAAGCTTTCTTT.